These 17 T cell receptor beta chains were all obtained from the same sample, sequenced in a study of cytomegalovirus exposure and HLA in healthy donors. 13 Jbeta primers and 60 Vbeta primers were used for the PCR. Sequencing used immunoSEQ multiplex PCR; TCRdb keeps in-frame clones, though not all of them. The sample holds under 250,000 clones; approximately 83% are singletons and the top ten take approximately 0.71%. The sequencing input was PBMCs. Every receptor here comes from a boy between 2 and 10 years old in good health and CMV-seronegative.

This chain links TRBV27 with TRBJ1-5; TRBD1 might be the D (5 bases). Germline CDR1 and CDR2: MNHEY and SMNVEV (reference sequence). V lost 3 bases and J 11 bases, leaving 17 bases between the germline ends. CDR3 length: 14 amino acids. This chain's CDR3 is CASSLGQGESAQHF. Written as DNA, the CDR3 is TGTGCCAGCAGTTTGGGGCAGGGTGAATCAGCCCAGCATTTT.

The rearrangement uses TRBV27 and TRBJ2-7; unclear D gene. V dropped 5 bases and J dropped 2 bases, with 10 bases sitting between them. This CDR3 contains 13 residues. Germline V gene lookup returns CDR1 MNHEY and CDR2 SMNVEV (reference sequence). The chain's CDR3 is CASSGPRTYEQYF. CDR3 DNA: TGTGCCAGCAGTGGCCCGCGGACCTACGAGCAGTACTTC.

The V call is TRBV4-1, the J call TRBJ2-1; unclear D gene. The CDR3 runs 16 residues. Trimming stripped 2 bases from V and 0 bases from J, with 11 bases between. Germline lookup yields CDR1 MGHRA and CDR2 YSYEKL. The CDR3 sequence: CASSQPARSSYNEQFF. CDR3 sequence (DNA): TGCGCCAGCAGCCAACCCGCTAGGAGCTCCTACAATGAGCAGTTCTTC.

This chain connects TRBV19 to TRBJ1-1, with D perhaps TRBD1 (6 bases). V lost 6 bases and J 0 bases, leaving 14 bases between the germline ends. CDR1 and CDR2 (germline): LNHDA, SQIVND (reference sequence). CDR3 length equals 15 residues. Here the CDR3 reads CASSDPGQMNTEAFF. The CDR3 region has the DNA TGTGCCAGTAGCGACCCGGGACAAATGAACACTGAAGCTTTCTTT.

The rearrangement uses TRBV5-6 and TRBJ2-2; D not certain. The CDR3 has 14 residues. V lost 0 bases, J lost 3 bases, and 6 bases lay in between. In germline, CDR1 is SGHDT, CDR2 YYEEEE. The CDR3 loop is CASSLGQYTGELFF. Written as DNA, the CDR3 is TGTGCCAGCAGCTTGGGTCAGTACACCGGGGAGCTGTTTTTT.

As for this clone: The junction differs from germline at one of its ends, possibly a read error. CDR3: CASSSRDSAF. The CDR3 nucleotides are TGTGCCAGCAGCTCCCGCGATTCGGCCTTC. The rearrangement links TRBV7-9 to TRBJ1-2; D not certain. Germline V gene sequence: CDR1 SEHNR, CDR2 FQNEAQ (reference sequence). This CDR3 has 10 amino acids.

The CDR3 DNA reads TGTGCTAGTGGTACCCGGACGGGGGTCACTGAAGCTTTCTTT. Its protein is CASGTRTGVTEAFF. V gene TRBV12-5 combines with J gene TRBJ1-1; D might be TRBD1 (5 bases). Germline CDR1 LGHNT, CDR2 FRNRAP. The CDR3 has 14 residues. The ends were cut back, 5 bases at V and 4 bases at J, with 14 bases in the middle.

This chain uses TRBV10-3 with TRBJ1-1, with 7 bases fitting TRBD1. Losses at the gene ends were 3 bases for V and 5 bases for J; bases not matched to a gene: 3. The CDR3 has 13 amino acids. Germline V gives CDR1 ENHRY, CDR2 SYGVKD. DNA for the CDR3: TGTGCCATCAGTGAAGCACAGGGGACTGAAGCTTTCTTT. This sequence encodes CAISEAQGTEAFF.

The chain combines TRBV19 with TRBJ2-7; 7 bases agree with TRBD1. The CDR3 runs 14 residues. With 3 bases clipped from V and 4 bases from J, the junction kept 6 bases outside the gene matches. Germline V CDR1 and CDR2: LNHDA, SQIVND (reference sequence). The CDR3: CASSIRQGVYEQYF. DNA for the CDR3: TGTGCCAGTAGTATCCGACAGGGTGTGTACGAGCAGTACTTC.

V usage is TRBV5-1 and J usage is TRBJ2-7; 11 nucleotides line up with TRBD2. The CDR3 is 16 residues long. Germline V gene sequence: CDR1 SGHRS, CDR2 YFSETQ. V lost 4 bases and J lost 3; bases outside the gene matches: 9. CDR3 sequence reads: CASSPRLAGRNYEQYF. CDR3 DNA: TGCGCCAGCAGCCCAAGACTAGCGGGAAGGAACTACGAGCAGTACTTC.

The CDR3 DNA is TGTGCCAGCAGTTTAGCGGGATCGAACACCGGGGAGCTGTTTTTT. Protein sequence: CASSLAGSNTGELFF. The chain recombines TRBV27 with TRBJ2-2; tentative D call: TRBD2 (6 bases). Germline values: CDR1 MNHEY, CDR2 SMNVEV (reference sequence). V was trimmed by 2 bases and J by 0 bases, leaving 7 bases between them. The CDR3 sequence is 15 residues long.

V gene TRBV6-5 combines with J gene TRBJ2-2, with D tentatively TRBD1 (5 bases). Germline V gene lookup returns CDR1 MNHEY and CDR2 SVGAGI. Trimming left V 0 bases short and J 1 base short, with 6 bases between. CDR3 size: 15 residues. In DNA, the CDR3 is TGTGCCAGCAGTTACTCGGGGCGGAACACCGGGGAGCTGTTTTTT. Its protein is CASSYSGRNTGELFF.

V and J are TRBV5-1 and TRBJ1-3, with D possibly matching TRBD1 (5 bases). Germline V gene sequence: CDR1 SGHRS, CDR2 YFSETQ. V gave up 2 bases and J gave up 0 bases, with 15 bases separating them. The CDR3 sequence is 17 residues long. The CDR3 sequence is CASSFSDSTSSGNTIYF. Here the CDR3 DNA reads TGCGCCAGCAGCTTCTCCGACAGCACGAGCTCTGGAAACACCATATATTTT. Based on the CDR3 plus reference TRBV5-1 and TRBJ1-3, the full variable domain is KAGVTQTPRYLIKTRGQQVTLSCSPISGHRSVSWYQQTPGQGLQFLFEYFSETQRNKGNFPGRFSGRQFSNSRSEMNVSTLELGDSALYLCASSFSDSTSSGNTIYFGEGSWLTVV.

The CDR3 reads CAWSVYTNTEAFF. As DNA, the CDR3 is TGTGCCTGGAGTGTATACACCAACACTGAAGCTTTCTTT. This chain uses TRBV30 with TRBJ1-1; D is uncertain. The germline gives CDR1 GTSNPN, CDR2 SVGIG (reference sequence). The CDR3 is 13 residues long. Trimming took off 0 bases at V and 2 bases at J, with 7 bases between the two ends.

The CDR3 DNA reads TGCGCCAGCAGCCCTTTTTGGGTACAGAATAATTCACCCCTCCACTTT. Amino acids: CASSPFWVQNNSPLHF. The chain couples TRBV5-1 to TRBJ1-6; D gene unclear. Germline loops: CDR1 SGHRS, CDR2 YFSETQ. V was clipped by 4 bases and J by 5 bases, with 16 bases between them. CDR3 length: 16 residues.

This CDR3 is CASSFGRGDYEQYF. In DNA form, the CDR3 reads TGTGCCAGCAGTTTTGGCCGGGGAGATTACGAGCAGTACTTC. The V call is TRBV28, the J call TRBJ2-7; D possibly corresponds to TRBD2 (5 bases). This CDR3 region has 14 residues. V shed 3 bases and J shed 4 bases, with 13 bases lying between them. Germline lookup yields CDR1 MDHEN and CDR2 SYDVKM.

The chain links TRBV11-2 to TRBJ1-1; 10 nucleotides line up with TRBD1. V shed 5 bases, J shed 4 bases, and the junction held 4 bases outside the gene matches. This CDR3 region has 14 residues. Germline V lookup: CDR1 SGHAT, CDR2 FQNNGV. The CDR3 region is CASSMGQGITEAFF. The CDR3 DNA follows: TGTGCCAGCAGCATGGGACAGGGGATCACTGAAGCTTTCTTT.